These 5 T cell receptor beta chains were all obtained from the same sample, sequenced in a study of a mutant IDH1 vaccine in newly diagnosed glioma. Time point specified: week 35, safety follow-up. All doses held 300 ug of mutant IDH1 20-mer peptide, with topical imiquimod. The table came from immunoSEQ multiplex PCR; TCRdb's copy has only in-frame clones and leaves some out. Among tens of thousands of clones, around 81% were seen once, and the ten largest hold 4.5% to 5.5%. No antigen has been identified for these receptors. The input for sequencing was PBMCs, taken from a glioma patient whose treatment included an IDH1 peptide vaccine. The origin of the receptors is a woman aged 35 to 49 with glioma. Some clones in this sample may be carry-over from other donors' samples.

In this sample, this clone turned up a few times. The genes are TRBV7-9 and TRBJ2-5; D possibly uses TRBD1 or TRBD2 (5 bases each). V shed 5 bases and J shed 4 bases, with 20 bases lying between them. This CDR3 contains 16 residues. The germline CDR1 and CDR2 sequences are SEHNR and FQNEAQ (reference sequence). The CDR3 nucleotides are TGTGCCAGCAGCCGATGGACGGGGCGGTGGGGAGAGACCCAGTACTTC. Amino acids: CASSRWTGRWGETQYF.

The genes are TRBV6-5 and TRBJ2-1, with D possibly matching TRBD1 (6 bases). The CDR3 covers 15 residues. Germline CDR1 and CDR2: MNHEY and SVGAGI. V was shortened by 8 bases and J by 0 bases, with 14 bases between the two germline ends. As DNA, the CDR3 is TGTGCCAGCGGGTGGGGGCGGTTCTCCTACAATGAGCAGTTCTTC. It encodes CASGWGRFSYNEQFF.

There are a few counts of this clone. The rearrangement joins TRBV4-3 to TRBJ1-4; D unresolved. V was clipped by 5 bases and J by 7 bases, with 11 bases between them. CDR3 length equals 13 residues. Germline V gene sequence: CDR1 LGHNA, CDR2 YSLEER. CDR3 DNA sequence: TGCGCCAGCAGCGGGGTAGAGGGTGAAAAACTGTTTTTT. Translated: CASSGVEGEKLFF.

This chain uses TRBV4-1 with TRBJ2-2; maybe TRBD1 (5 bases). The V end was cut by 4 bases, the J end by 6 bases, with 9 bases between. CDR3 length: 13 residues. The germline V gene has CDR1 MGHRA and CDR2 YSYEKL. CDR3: CASSRGGPGELFF. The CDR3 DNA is TGCGCCAGCAGCCGGGGCGGTCCCGGGGAGCTGTTTTTT.

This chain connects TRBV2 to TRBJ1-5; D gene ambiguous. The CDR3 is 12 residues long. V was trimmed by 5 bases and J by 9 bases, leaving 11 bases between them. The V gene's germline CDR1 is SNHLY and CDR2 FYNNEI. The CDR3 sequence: CASSQENGPQHF. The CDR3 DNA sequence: TGTGCCAGCAGTCAGGAGAATGGGCCCCAGCATTTT.